The rows below give T cell receptor beta chains drawn from one sample of a study of blood T cell repertoires in COVID-19. TCRdb's copy holds only in-frame clones and misses some; the assay was immunoSEQ multiplex PCR. The sample yields fewer than 450,000 clones, roughly 86% seen once. Sample: peripheral blood. These receptors were taken from a woman in her seventies with COVID-19, enrolled during active disease. Both conserved end residues are part of each CDR3. Fields, in order: V gene, D gene, clone size, J gene, CDR3 protein, CDR3 DNA. D genes are given only for firm matches. Not every row has a clone size; where given, it reads once, few, many or a size class.

V gene: TRBV20-1; D gene: .; clone size: .; J gene: TRBJ1-1; CDR3 protein: CSVARGTEAFF; CDR3 DNA: TGCAGTGTGGCTCGGGGCACTGAAGCTTTCTTT
V gene: TRBV24-1; D gene: TRBD1; clone size: .; J gene: TRBJ2-3; CDR3 protein: CATSDLGQGVTDTQYF; CDR3 DNA: TGTGCCACCAGTGATTTAGGACAGGGGGTAACAGATACGCAGTATTTT
V gene: TRBV5-6; D gene: TRBD1; clone size: .; J gene: TRBJ1-2; CDR3 protein: CASRDRQNYGYTF; CDR3 DNA: TGTGCCAGCCGGGACAGGCAGAACTATGGCTACACCTTC
V gene: TRBV28; D gene: TRBD2; clone size: .; J gene: TRBJ2-7; CDR3 protein: CASTRTSSSSYEQYF; CDR3 DNA: TGTGCCAGCACCCGGACTAGCTCCAGCTCCTACGAGCAGTACTTC
V gene: TRBV30; D gene: .; clone size: .; J gene: TRBJ2-5; CDR3 protein: CAWSINTEETQYF; CDR3 DNA: TGTGCCTGGAGTATAAACACGGAGGAGACCCAGTACTTC
V gene: TRBV18; D gene: .; clone size: few; J gene: TRBJ1-1; CDR3 protein: CASSPGLDEAFF; CDR3 DNA: TGTGCCAGCTCACCAGGCCTTGATGAAGCTTTCTTT
V gene: TRBV5-1; D gene: .; clone size: .; J gene: TRBJ2-2; CDR3 protein: CASSTQGSPGELFF; CDR3 DNA: TGCGCCAGCAGCACACAGGGTAGCCCCGGGGAGCTGTTTTTT
V gene: TRBV24-1; D gene: .; clone size: .; J gene: TRBJ2-5; CDR3 protein: CATSDSVGTQETQYF; CDR3 DNA: TGTGCCACCAGTGATAGCGTAGGGACACAAGAGACCCAGTACTTC
V gene: TRBV24-1; D gene: .; clone size: .; J gene: TRBJ1-2; CDR3 protein: CATSDRVSDGYTF; CDR3 DNA: TGTGCCACCAGTGATCGAGTTTCCGATGGCTACACCTTC
V gene: TRBV7-9; D gene: .; clone size: .; J gene: TRBJ1-1; CDR3 protein: CASSFRQATEAFF; CDR3 DNA: TGTGCCAGCAGCTTCCGACAGGCCACTGAAGCTTTCTTT
V gene: TRBV24-1; D gene: .; clone size: .; J gene: TRBJ2-3; CDR3 protein: CATSGAGYTDTQYF; CDR3 DNA: TGTGCCACCAGTGGGGCAGGCTACACAGATACGCAGTATTTT
V gene: TRBV4-1; D gene: .; clone size: .; J gene: TRBJ1-1; CDR3 protein: CASSQDRVSFF; CDR3 DNA: TGCGCCAGCAGCCAAGACAGGGTATCTTTCTTT
V gene: TRBV5-1; D gene: TRBD1; clone size: .; J gene: TRBJ1-4; CDR3 protein: CASSLGTGSTNEKLFF; CDR3 DNA: TGCGCCAGCAGCTTGGGGACAGGGTCTACTAATGAAAAACTGTTTTTT
V gene: TRBV15; D gene: TRBD1; clone size: .; J gene: TRBJ2-7; CDR3 protein: CATSRDVPGQGGEQYF; CDR3 DNA: TGTGCCACCAGCAGAGATGTCCCCGGACAGGGGGGCGAGCAGTACTTC
V gene: TRBV24-1; D gene: .; clone size: .; J gene: TRBJ1-2; CDR3 protein: CATSQGGYGYTF; CDR3 DNA: TGTGCCACTTCACAGGGTGGCTATGGCTACACCTTC
V gene: TRBV13; D gene: .; clone size: .; J gene: TRBJ2-6; CDR3 protein: CASSSTGYSGANVLTF; CDR3 DNA: TGTGCCAGCAGCTCTACAGGGTACTCTGGGGCCAACGTCCTGACTTTC
V gene: TRBV28; D gene: .; clone size: .; J gene: TRBJ2-7; CDR3 protein: CASSSPGGLSYEQYF; CDR3 DNA: TGTGCCAGCAGTTCCCCCGGGGGGCTATCCTACGAGCAGTACTTC
V gene: TRBV18; D gene: TRBD1; clone size: .; J gene: TRBJ2-5; CDR3 protein: CASSPGTGLNQETQYF; CDR3 DNA: TGTGCCAGCTCCCCAGGGACAGGGCTAAACCAAGAGACCCAGTACTTC
V gene: TRBV30; D gene: TRBD1; clone size: .; J gene: TRBJ1-6; CDR3 protein: CAWTGGNSPLHF; CDR3 DNA: TGTGCCTGGACAGGGGGGAATTCACCCCTCCACTTT
V gene: TRBV9; D gene: .; clone size: .; J gene: TRBJ1-3; CDR3 protein: CASSVEGDGNTIYF; CDR3 DNA: TGTGCCAGCAGCGTAGAGGGGGACGGAAACACCATATATTTT
V gene: TRBV29-1; D gene: .; clone size: once; J gene: TRBJ2-3; CDR3 protein: CSVVGIGWASSTDTQYF; CDR3 DNA: TGCAGCGTCGTCGGAATCGGTTGGGCCTCTAGCACAGATACGCAGTATTTT
V gene: TRBV14; D gene: .; clone size: .; J gene: TRBJ2-1; CDR3 protein: CASSLGGTEEFF; CDR3 DNA: TGTGCCAGCAGTCTCGGCGGGACAGAAGAGTTCTTC
V gene: TRBV10-1; D gene: TRBD1; clone size: .; J gene: TRBJ1-1; CDR3 protein: CASSEAGGTEAFF; CDR3 DNA: TGCGCCAGCAGTGAAGCAGGGGGTACTGAAGCTTTCTTT
V gene: TRBV7-9; D gene: TRBD1; clone size: once; J gene: TRBJ2-1; CDR3 protein: CASSLVPDRGPNEQFF; CDR3 DNA: TGTGCCAGCAGCTTAGTTCCGGACAGGGGTCCTAATGAGCAGTTCTTC
V gene: TRBV19; D gene: .; clone size: .; J gene: TRBJ1-1; CDR3 protein: CASGTAAGEAFF; CDR3 DNA: TGTGCCAGTGGGACGGCAGCGGGAGAAGCTTTCTTT
V gene: TRBV12-5; D gene: .; clone size: few; J gene: TRBJ1-4; CDR3 protein: CASGFSQDYATNEKLFF; CDR3 DNA: TGTGCTAGTGGTTTTTCCCAGGATTATGCAACTAATGAAAAACTGTTTTTT
V gene: TRBV29-1; D gene: TRBD1; clone size: .; J gene: TRBJ1-1; CDR3 protein: CSVVQGARLDTEAFF; CDR3 DNA: TGCAGCGTGGTCCAGGGGGCCCGGCTGGACACTGAAGCTTTCTTT
V gene: TRBV5-1; D gene: .; clone size: .; J gene: TRBJ1-2; CDR3 protein: CASSAGFGNGYTF; CDR3 DNA: TGCGCCAGCAGCGCAGGGTTTGGGAATGGCTACACCTTC